This T cell receptor (beta chain) was recorded in a study of graft-versus-host responses after intestinal transplantation. For the study at large: Induction with anti-thymocyte globulin, then tacrolimus and steroids for about 3 years, was given to all recipients.

A word on this clone: Its cognate antigen is unknown.

The assay was immunoSEQ multiplex PCR, and TCRdb's table has in-frame clones only and misses some. Seen here are about 96,000 clones, roughly 89% observed once, and the top ten hold around 0.33%. This CDR3 comprises 12 residues. V dropped 6 bases and J dropped 8 bases, with 10 bases sitting between them. Germline V gene lookup returns CDR1 KGHSH and CDR2 LQKENI. The V and J genes are TRBV18 and TRBJ2-2; D is undetermined. The input for sequencing was unstimulated CD4+ T cells sorted from spleen or lymph node cells, taken before intestinal transplant. The origin of this receptor is a human donor who received an intestinal transplant. In DNA, the CDR3 is TGTGCCAGCTCTCACGTTTCTGGGGAGCTGTTTTTT. Residues: CASSHVSGELFF. Looking up the rest from reference TRBV18 and TRBJ2-2 gives the full variable domain: NAGVMQNPRHLVRRRGQEARLRCSPMKGHSHVYWYRQLPEEGLKFMVYLQKENIIDESGMPKERFSAEFPKEGPSILRIQQVVRGDSAAYFCASSHVSGELFFGEGSRLTVL.